The 14 T cell receptor beta chains below come from one sample, sequenced in a study of blood T cell repertoires in COVID-19. Using immunoSEQ multiplex PCR, the repertoire was profiled, and TCRdb retains in-frame clones only, with some absent. The data contain fewer than 85,000 clones, around 91% of them singletons. The source material was peripheral blood. These receptors were obtained from a human donor in a cohort sampled during active COVID-19.

The chain employs TRBV5-1 and TRBJ2-3; D is uncertain. This CDR3 contains 13 residues. Deletions cut 2 bases from V and 0 bases from J, with 4 bases between. In germline, CDR1 is SGHRS, CDR2 YFSETQ. Here the CDR3 reads CASSLRSTDTQYF. The CDR3, as DNA: TGCGCCAGCAGCTTACGGAGCACAGATACGCAGTATTTT.

The rearrangement uses TRBV2 and TRBJ1-2; no clear D gene. Per germline, CDR1 SNHLY and CDR2 FYNNEI. Trimming pared 1 base from V and 4 bases from J, leaving 10 bases between. This CDR3 is 14 amino acids long. CDR3 nucleotides: TGTGCCAGCAGTGAAGGCACGACAAGCTATGGCTACACCTTC. It codes for CASSEGTTSYGYTF.

V usage is TRBV27 and J usage is TRBJ1-4, with D possibly TRBD1 on 5 matching bases. Germline-derived CDR1 and CDR2 are MNHEY and SMNVEV (reference sequence). The CDR3 loop spans 15 amino acids. The V gene lost 5 bases and the J gene lost 0 bases, with 10 bases spanning the gap. CDR3 residues: CASSPLQATNEKLFF. DNA of the CDR3: TGTGCCAGCAGTCCCCTACAGGCAACTAATGAAAAACTGTTTTTT.

V and J are TRBV18 and TRBJ2-7, with D perhaps matching TRBD1 (6 bases). Germline assignment: CDR1 KGHSH and CDR2 LQKENI. V lost 3 bases and J lost 3, with 15 bases in between. The CDR3 totals 15 residues. The CDR3 reads CASSPGQGNIYEQYF. CDR3 bases: TGTGCCAGCTCACCGGGGCAGGGGAATATCTACGAGCAGTACTTC. The full variable domain, in which reference TRBV18 and TRBJ2-7 provide the parts outside the CDR3, is NAGVMQNPRHLVRRRGQEARLRCSPMKGHSHVYWYRQLPEEGLKFMVYLQKENIIDESGMPKERFSAEFPKEGPSILRIQQVVRGDSAAYFCASSPGQGNIYEQYFGPGTRLTVT.

The V gene is TRBV15, the J gene TRBJ2-6; TRBD1 is a possible D gene (5 bases). The CDR3 sequence is 14 residues long. Trimming pared 6 bases from V and 2 bases from J, leaving 8 bases between. The germline CDR1 and CDR2 sequences are LNHNV and YYDKDF (reference sequence). DNA for the CDR3: TGTGCCACCAGGGCAGGGACTGGGGCCAACGTCCTGACTTTC. It is translated as CATRAGTGANVLTF.

The gene calls are TRBV29-1 and TRBJ1-2, with TRBD1 identical over 7 bases. CDR3 length equals 12 residues. Trimming at V came to 3 bases and at J to 6 bases, leaving 4 bases not matched to a gene. Germline CDR1 is SQVTM and CDR2 is ANQGSEA. The CDR3 here is CSVDQGVHGYTF. The CDR3 nucleotides are TGCAGCGTTGACCAGGGGGTGCATGGCTACACCTTC.

This rearrangement joins TRBV7-8 to TRBJ2-5, with TRBD2 identical over 12 bases. The CDR3 extends over 19 amino acids. Unmatched junction bases numbered 17, after V lost 4 bases and J lost 5 bases. Germline-derived CDR1 and CDR2 are SGHVS and FQNEAQ. CDR3 coding DNA: TGTGCCAGCAGCTCCACCGCCAGACTAGCGGGGGAGGTTAGGGAGACCCAGTACTTC. Its protein is CASSSTARLAGEVRETQYF.

The chain carries TRBV4-1 and TRBJ1-4; 7 bases align to TRBD1. V was pared by 0 bases and J by 10 bases, with 8 bases of the junction left unmatched. The CDR3 has 15 amino acids. Per the germline V gene, CDR1 is MGHRA and CDR2 is YSYEKL. CDR3: CASSQDGEGARKLFF. Written as DNA, the CDR3 is TGCGCCAGCAGCCAAGATGGAGAGGGGGCTAGAAAACTGTTTTTT.

The table lists this clone with a count of one. The chain links TRBV27 to TRBJ1-5, with 10 bases lining up with TRBD1. CDR1 is MNHEY, CDR2 SMNVEV, per germline (reference sequence). The V segment lost 3 bases and the J segment 2 bases; nucleotides outside the gene matches: 4. The CDR3 spans 16 residues. CDR3 nucleotides: TGTGCCAGCAGTTTGGGACAGGGGTCGGGCAATCAGCCCCAGCATTTT. This sequence encodes CASSLGQGSGNQPQHF.

V gene TRBV19 combines with J gene TRBJ1-2; 8 bases align to TRBD1. Germline-derived CDR1 and CDR2 are LNHDA and SQIVND (reference sequence). The V gene end was trimmed by 7 bases and the J gene end by 8 bases; junction bases not matched to a gene: 18. The CDR3 sequence is 16 residues long. In DNA, the CDR3 is TGTGCCAGTACCCCCTGGACAGGGAACGTCGTAGGGGGCTACACCTTC. Its protein is CASTPWTGNVVGGYTF.

The genes are TRBV10-3 and TRBJ1-2; D unresolved. The germline V and J ends were trimmed by 0 bases and 4 bases, with 12 bases remaining between them. The germline V gene encodes CDR1 ENHRY and CDR2 SYGVKD. This CDR3 contains 15 residues. The CDR3 DNA reads TGTGCCATCAGTGAGTCGGTCGGGAACTCCTATGGCTACACCTTC. Its protein product is CAISESVGNSYGYTF.

The chain carries TRBV2 and TRBJ2-7; 10 nucleotides agree with TRBD1. CDR3 length: 12 amino acids. With 9 bases clipped from V and 5 bases from J, the junction kept 4 bases outside the gene matches. The germline CDR1 and CDR2 sequences are SNHLY and FYNNEI. The CDR3 protein is CARGTGVHEQYF. CDR3 bases: TGTGCCAGAGGGACAGGGGTCCACGAGCAGTACTTC.

The rearrangement links TRBV2 to TRBJ1-2; 9 positions agree with TRBD1. The CDR3 has 15 amino acids. V was clipped by 6 bases and J by 2 bases; unmatched bases: 7. The germline gives CDR1 SNHLY, CDR2 FYNNEI. The CDR3 DNA reads TGTGCCAGCAGAGTCGGACAGGGGTTCAACTATGGCTACACCTTC. Translating it yields CASRVGQGFNYGYTF.

The V and J genes are TRBV27 and TRBJ1-3, with unresolved D. The germline CDR1 and CDR2 sequences are MNHEY and SMNVEV (reference sequence). Deletions cut 8 bases from V and 3 bases from J, with 8 bases between. The CDR3 runs 12 residues. CDR3 coding DNA: TGTGCCAGCCACCCCGGTGGAAACACCATATATTTT. Residues: CASHPGGNTIYF.